The clone carrying this T cell receptor beta chain came up a few times. This specimen belongs to a study of cytomegalovirus exposure and HLA in healthy donors. Primers: 60 Vbeta forward and 13 Jbeta reverse. Repertoires were generated with immunoSEQ multiplex PCR, while TCRdb's copy carries only in-frame clones and drops some. The sample lists over 250,000 clones, around two thirds occurring once. Likely unrecorded immune exposures existed in these nominally healthy donors. The specimen was PBMCs. The origin of this receptor is a female donor in good health and CMV-seronegative.

The CDR3 is CASSQVEREGPQGGQYF. The CDR3 bases are TGCGCCAGCAGCCAAGTGGAGCGGGAGGGTCCTCAGGGGGGGCAGTACTTC. The gene calls are TRBV4-1 and TRBJ2-5; TRBD2 matches 10 bases. The CDR3 is 17 residues long. CDR1 is MGHRA, CDR2 YSYEKL, per germline. The junction had 16 bases not matched to a gene; V was cut back by 1 base and J by 11 bases.